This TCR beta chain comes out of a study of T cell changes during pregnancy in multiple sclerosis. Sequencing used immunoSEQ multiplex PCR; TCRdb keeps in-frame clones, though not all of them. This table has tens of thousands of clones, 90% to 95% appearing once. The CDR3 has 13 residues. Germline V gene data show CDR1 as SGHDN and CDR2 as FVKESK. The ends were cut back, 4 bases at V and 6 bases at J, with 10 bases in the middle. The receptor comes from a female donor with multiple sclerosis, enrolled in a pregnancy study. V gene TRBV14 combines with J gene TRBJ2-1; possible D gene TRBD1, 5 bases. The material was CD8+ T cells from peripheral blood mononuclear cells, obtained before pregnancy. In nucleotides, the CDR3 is TGTGCCAGCAGCCCATCGACAGTCAATGAGCAGTTCTTC. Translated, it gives CASSPSTVNEQFF. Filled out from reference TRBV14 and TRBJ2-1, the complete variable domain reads EAGVTQFPSHSVIEKGQTVTLRCDPISGHDNLYWYRRVMGKEIKFLLHFVKESKQDESGMPNNRFLAERTGGTYSTLKVQPAELEDSGVYFCASSPSTVNEQFFGPGTRLTVL.